This record concerns one T cell receptor beta chain sequence. Its antigen is as yet unknown. The CDR3 has 16 amino acids. V shed 3 bases and J shed 7 bases, with 22 bases lying between them. In germline, CDR1 is ENHRY, CDR2 SYGVKD. TCRdb redid the calling of the reads with MiXCR, one entry per CDR3 protein. Here the sample spans 700,000 to 950,000 distinct CDR3 sequences, roughly 33% being singletons. These data are taken from a study of T cell repertoires in cytomegalovirus infection. Study results and limitations: The response measured ex vivo was dominated by TCR beta clonotypes (HLA-C-restricted and CMV-specific).

The material sequenced was cultured CD8+ T cells from PBMCs, taken from culture after CMV antigen stimulation. This receptor was identified in a human donor in good health (CMV status not recorded). Some clones in this sample may be carry-over from other donors' samples. V and J are TRBV10-3 and TRBJ2-7, with D perhaps matching TRBD1 (6 bases). CDR3 nucleotides: TGTGCCATCAGTGACCCCCTGGGGCAGGGGCGCGGAGAGCAGTACTTC. It translates to CAISDPLGQGRGEQYF.